This T cell receptor beta chain was recorded in a study of OX40 agonist ivuxolimab in advanced cancers. Whole-study context: Dose-escalation patients' cancers were hepatocellular carcinoma, melanoma, renal cell or head and neck cancer. Study-wide results and caveats: Among the nonresponders, some also had low normalized T-cell clonal expansion. CD4+ T cells averaged fewer expanded clones than CD8+ T cells. In the expanded peripheral T cells, antigen specificity was never determined.

A note on this clone: What it binds is not known.

Profiled with immunoSEQ multiplex PCR; TCRdb holds only in-frame clones, not every one. The table lists 43,000 or so clones, 88% of them singletons. This CDR3 contains 14 residues. V was clipped by 6 bases and J by 4 bases, with 16 bases between them. Germline loops: CDR1 MNHNY, CDR2 SVGAGI (reference sequence). The source of this sequence is an adult with an advanced solid tumor such as melanoma, head and neck, liver or kidney cancer. Sequences were derived from CD4+ or CD8+ T cells sorted from blood, sampled in a trial of the OX40 agonist ivuxolimab. The chain employs TRBV6-6 and TRBJ2-7; possibly TRBD1 for D (6 bases). CDR3 loop: CASSPGTWVYEQYF. As DNA, the CDR3 is TGTGCCAGCAGCCCCGGGACATGGGTGTACGAGCAGTACTTC.